This entry concerns a single T cell receptor (beta chain). The antigen is unknown. The sample comes from a study of T-cell reconstitution after alpha-beta-depleted transplantation in children. The authors prepared the TCRbeta library with unique molecular identifiers. TCRdb fed the PCR reads into MiXCR, producing one record per CDR3 protein. Among hundreds of thousands of distinct CDR3 sequences listed, roughly 15% were seen once. Trimming took 0 bases from V and 8 from J, leaving 9 bases between them. This CDR3 is built from 13 residues. From germline, CDR1 is SGDLS and CDR2 YYNGEE. General study points: T-cell counts and diversity were attributed mostly to newly produced T cells one year after transplant. Surviving recipient T cells and thymic progenitors produced the high day-60 TCRbeta diversity seen in some patients.

The chain carries TRBV9 and TRBJ2-1; D uncertain. This TCR was recovered from a male patient under 18 who had a stem cell transplant for acute lymphoblastic leukemia, so the T cells may come from the graft donor. Here the sequenced sample was PBMCs, mostly from graft donor cells, taken 360 days after TCRalphabeta/CD19-depleted stem cell transplant. CDR3 sequence reads: CASSVEGSDEQFF. Written as DNA, the CDR3 is TGTGCCAGCAGCGTAGAGGGCAGCGATGAGCAGTTCTTC.